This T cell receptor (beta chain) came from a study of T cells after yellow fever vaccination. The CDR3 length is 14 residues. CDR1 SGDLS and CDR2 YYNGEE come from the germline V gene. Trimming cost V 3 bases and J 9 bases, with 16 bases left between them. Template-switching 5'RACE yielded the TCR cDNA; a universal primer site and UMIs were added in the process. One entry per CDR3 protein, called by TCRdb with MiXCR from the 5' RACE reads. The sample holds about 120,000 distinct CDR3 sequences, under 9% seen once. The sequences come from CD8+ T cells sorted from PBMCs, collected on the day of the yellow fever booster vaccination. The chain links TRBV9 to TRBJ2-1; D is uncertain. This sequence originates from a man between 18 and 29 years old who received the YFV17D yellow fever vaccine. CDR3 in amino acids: CASSALVGPAEQFF. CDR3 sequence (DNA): TGTGCCAGCAGCGCCCTTGTAGGCCCCGCTGAGCAGTTCTTC. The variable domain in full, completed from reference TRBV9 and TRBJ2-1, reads DSGVTQTPKHLITATGQRVTLRCSPRSGDLSVYWYQQSLDQGLQFLIQYYNGEERAKGNILERFSAQQFPDLHSELNLSSLELGDSALYFCASSALVGPAEQFFGPGTRLTVL.